This entry lists 31 T cell receptor beta chains sequenced from one sample in a study of CD8+ T cells in alopecia areata. After isolation, RNA underwent reverse transcription to generate cDNA as the sequencing template. Method: immunoSEQ multiplex PCR; TCRdb's copy keeps in-frame clones and lacks some. The table lists some 120,000 clones, roughly 50% of them singletons, with roughly a tenth in the top ten. Sample: NKG2D-low CD8+ T cells sorted from blood. These receptor sequences come from a human donor with alopecia areata.

The chain couples TRBV14 to TRBJ2-5, with a possible D match to TRBD2 (5 bases). The CDR3 is 15 residues long. Germline CDR1 SGHDN, CDR2 FVKESK. Trimming shortened V by 1 base and J by 5 bases, and 14 bases separated the two germline ends. CDR3 sequence (DNA): TGTGCCAGCAGCCAAGGCGGGTATCTTTCGGAGACCCAGTACTTC. Encoded protein: CASSQGGYLSETQYF.

In this sample, this clone turned up a few times. J is TRBJ2-7 and V is TRBV7-2; maybe TRBD2 (6 bases). Per the germline V gene, CDR1 is SGHTA and CDR2 is FQGNSA. The CDR3 loop spans 14 amino acids. V was trimmed by 5 bases and J by 3 bases, leaving 14 bases between them. CDR3 sequence: CASSPSGRGYEQYF. Here the CDR3 DNA reads TGTGCCAGCAGCCCCAGCGGGCGGGGCTACGAGCAGTACTTC.

This clone was seen more than once but under ten times. The chain has TRBV28 and TRBJ1-1; no reliable D call. Between the trimmed V and J ends, which lost 1 base and 3 bases, there was a span of 6 bases. The CDR3 spans 13 residues. Germline values: CDR1 MDHEN, CDR2 SYDVKM. The CDR3 region has the DNA TGTGCCAGCAGTTTATCCCGGGACACTGAAGCTTTCTTT. Amino acid sequence: CASSLSRDTEAFF. Supplemented by reference TRBV28 and TRBJ1-1, the full variable domain reads DVKVTQSSRYLVKRTGEKVFLECVQDMDHENMFWYRQDPGLGLRLIYFSYDVKMKEKGDIPEGYSVSREKKERFSLILESASTNQTSMYLCASSLSRDTEAFFGQGTRLTVV.

The rearrangement uses TRBV29-1 and TRBJ2-7; D not resolved. V dropped 3 bases and J dropped 4 bases, with 4 bases sitting between them. The CDR3 contains 10 residues. Per germline, CDR1 SQVTM and CDR2 ANQGSEA. The CDR3, as DNA: TGCAGCGTTGATCTGTACGAGCAGTACTTC. It translates to CSVDLYEQYF.

Only a few counts were recorded for this clone. The chain combines TRBV29-1 with TRBJ2-7; 11 bases fit TRBD1. CDR3 length: 13 residues. Per germline, CDR1 SQVTM and CDR2 ANQGSEA. The V segment lost 5 bases and the J segment 5 bases; nucleotides outside the gene matches: 5. The CDR3 DNA reads as TGCAGCGTTCCCGGACAGGGGGCGGACGAGCAGTACTTC. It encodes CSVPGQGADEQYF.

This chain links TRBV25-1 with TRBJ2-5, with TRBD1 matching over 8 bases. The V gene end was trimmed by 3 bases and the J gene end by 7 bases; junction bases not matched to a gene: 10. Looked up from germline, CDR1 is MGHDK and CDR2 is SYGVNS. The CDR3 covers 15 residues. In DNA, the CDR3 is TGTGCCAGCAGTGATCCCGGACAGGGAACGATGACCCAGTACTTC. Its protein is CASSDPGQGTMTQYF.

J is TRBJ1-2 and V is TRBV27; the D is unclear. Germline assignment: CDR1 MNHEY and CDR2 SMNVEV (reference sequence). The CDR3 contains 12 residues. V dropped 8 bases and J dropped 7 bases, with 14 bases sitting between them. The CDR3 region is CASGLEGGGYTF. The CDR3 DNA reads as TGTGCCAGCGGCCTGGAGGGTGGTGGCTACACCTTC.

This clone was seen more than once but under ten times. The chain is built from TRBV6-5 and TRBJ2-7; either TRBD1 or TRBD2 may fit D (5 bases each). V was cut by 5 bases and J by 1 base, with 12 bases left in between. Germline CDR1 reads MNHEY; CDR2 reads SVGAGI. This CDR3 is built from 14 residues. CDR3 loop: CASSQRDVSYEQYF. DNA for the CDR3: TGTGCCAGCAGTCAAAGGGACGTATCCTACGAGCAGTACTTC.

This clone has more than one count but fewer than ten. The chain links TRBV29-1 to TRBJ2-2, with no clear D. The CDR3 contains 13 residues. V shed 4 bases and J shed 4 bases, with 10 bases lying between them. The germline V gene encodes CDR1 SQVTM and CDR2 ANQGSEA. CDR3 in DNA: TGCAGCGTTGCCGAAGACTCCACCGGGGAGCTGTTTTTT. This codes for CSVAEDSTGELFF.

The V call is TRBV6-5, the J call TRBJ2-7; TRBD2 might be the D (5 bases). The CDR3 spans 12 residues. V lost 2 bases and J 4 bases, leaving 6 bases between the germline ends. The germline V gene has CDR1 MNHEY and CDR2 SVGAGI. DNA for the CDR3: TGTGCCAGCAGTTACCGGGGTTACGAGCAGTACTTC. Translation gives CASSYRGYEQYF.

This chain connects TRBV5-1 to TRBJ2-1; D tentatively reads TRBD1 or TRBD2 (5 bases each). The CDR3 extends over 15 amino acids. Per germline, CDR1 SGHRS and CDR2 YFSETQ. The germline V and J ends were trimmed by 4 bases and 5 bases, with 16 bases remaining between them. The CDR3 DNA follows: TGCGCCAGCAGCCCCGGGGCAGATTTTAACAATGAGCAGTTCTTC. Its translation is CASSPGADFNNEQFF.

The chain combines TRBV4-1 with TRBJ2-4; the match to TRBD2 covers 8 bases. CDR3 size: 16 residues. V was clipped by 0 bases and J by 7 bases; unmatched bases: 8. The germline CDR1 and CDR2 sequences are MGHRA and YSYEKL. The CDR3: CASSQDTGGPGNIQYF. CDR3 nucleotides: TGCGCCAGCAGCCAAGATACGGGAGGGCCTGGTAACATTCAGTACTTC.

This clone came up a few times. V is TRBV9 and J is TRBJ1-1; TRBD1 is a possible D gene (5 bases). The V gene's germline CDR1 is SGDLS and CDR2 YYNGEE. V dropped 1 base and J dropped 4 bases, with 8 bases sitting between them. CDR3 length: 13 residues. CDR3 in DNA: TGTGCCAGCAGCGTATCAGGGAGCACTGAAGCTTTCTTT. Translated, it gives CASSVSGSTEAFF.

The rearrangement uses TRBV29-1 and TRBJ2-2; D not resolved. Germline CDR1 and CDR2: SQVTM and ANQGSEA. Trimming pared 7 bases from V and 6 bases from J, leaving 9 bases between. CDR3 size: 11 residues. The CDR3 DNA reads as TGCAGCGCCGAAGTTTCCGGGGAGCTGTTTTTT. Translated, it gives CSAEVSGELFF.

The chain couples TRBV29-1 to TRBJ2-1, with TRBD2 as a possible D gene (5 bases). Germline lookup yields CDR1 SQVTM and CDR2 ANQGSEA. Trimming removed 5 bases from V and 0 bases from J, with 14 bases in between. CDR3 length: 15 amino acids. The CDR3 nucleotides are TGCAGCGTTCCAGGAGGAAGGAGCTCCTACAATGAGCAGTTCTTC. Amino acids: CSVPGGRSSYNEQFF.

The rearrangement joins TRBV25-1 to TRBJ2-3, with D possibly being TRBD1 (6 bases). Germline V lookup: CDR1 MGHDK, CDR2 SYGVNS. This CDR3 contains 14 residues. The V end lost 3 bases, the J end lost 5 bases, and 12 bases lay between the germline ends. Written as DNA, the CDR3 is TGTGCCAGCAGTGAGCGGACAGCTGGAGATACGCAGTATTTT. This translates into CASSERTAGDTQYF.

The chain joins TRBV29-1 to TRBJ2-1; D is tentatively TRBD1 or TRBD2 (5 bases each). Deletions cut 4 bases from V and 1 base from J, with 11 bases between. Germline V gene sequence: CDR1 SQVTM, CDR2 ANQGSEA. The CDR3 is 14 residues long. The CDR3 DNA follows: TGCAGCGTTGCCGGGACGGCTTCCTACAATGAGCAGTTCTTC. Protein sequence: CSVAGTASYNEQFF.

The chain links TRBV4-1 to TRBJ1-5; D gene ambiguous. Germline CDR1 and CDR2: MGHRA and YSYEKL. V was shortened by 7 bases and J by 2 bases, with 12 bases between the two germline ends. This CDR3 contains 14 residues. CDR3 sequence reads: CASIRYDRNQPQHF. CDR3 bases: TGCGCCAGCATCCGTTATGATCGCAATCAGCCCCAGCATTTT.

This clone appeared a few times. The chain couples TRBV21-1 to TRBJ2-2; the table's D call of TRBD2 was not tested on the DNA. TRBV21-1 has pseudogene status. This CDR3 is 12 amino acids long. CDR3 sequence reads: CARGVNVGELFF. The CDR3 nucleotides are TGTGCCCGGGGGGTAAATGTCGGGGAGCTGTTTTTT.

This clone was detected a few times. The V gene is TRBV7-9, the J gene TRBJ2-7; TRBD1 matches 8 bases. CDR1 is SEHNR, CDR2 FQNEAQ, per germline (reference sequence). The CDR3 loop spans 15 amino acids. The ends lost 5 bases at V and 2 bases at J; junction bases unmatched: 8. DNA for the CDR3: TGTGCCAGCAGCCTTAGGACAGGGTGGGCCTACGAGCAGTACTTC. Translation gives CASSLRTGWAYEQYF.

This clone has just one count. V and J are TRBV5-1 and TRBJ1-4, with D possibly TRBD1 on 6 matching bases. This CDR3 spans 17 amino acids. V gave up 0 bases and J gave up 5 bases, with 17 bases separating them. The germline gives CDR1 SGHRS, CDR2 YFSETQ. As DNA, the CDR3 is TGCGCCAGCAGCTTGGAAAATTTGGGGGCATCGAATGAAAAACTGTTTTTT. The encoded protein is CASSLENLGASNEKLFF.

This clone was seen a few times. The chain links TRBV29-1 to TRBJ2-7, with 7 bases identical to TRBD1. The trim removed 2 bases at V and 6 bases at J, leaving 4 bases unmatched. Germline V gene sequence: CDR1 SQVTM, CDR2 ANQGSEA. The CDR3 is made up of 12 amino acids. The CDR3 here is CSVETTGSEQYF. The CDR3 DNA reads TGCAGCGTTGAAACGACAGGGTCCGAGCAGTACTTC.

This rearrangement joins TRBV27 to TRBJ2-1, with 7 bases fitting TRBD2. The CDR3 runs to 19 residues. V gave up 2 bases and J gave up 0 bases; unmatched junction bases: 13. Germline assignment: CDR1 MNHEY and CDR2 SMNVEV (reference sequence). The CDR3 region is CASSLVPAGEGRSYNEQFF. CDR3 DNA sequence: TGTGCCAGCAGTTTAGTCCCCGCCGGGGAGGGCCGCTCCTACAATGAGCAGTTCTTC.

In this sample, this clone turned up a few times. The chain links TRBV9 to TRBJ2-7; 10 bases map to TRBD2. The V gene's germline CDR1 is SGDLS and CDR2 YYNGEE. This CDR3 region has 14 residues. The V gene end was trimmed by 3 bases and the J gene end by 1 base; junction bases not matched to a gene: 1. This CDR3 is CASSATSGSYEQYF. CDR3 sequence (DNA): TGTGCCAGCAGCGCGACTAGCGGGTCCTACGAGCAGTACTTC.

This chain joins TRBV29-1 and TRBJ1-2; 8 nucleotides agree with TRBD1. With V trimmed by 7 bases and J by 3 bases, 4 bases remained unmatched. Germline-derived CDR1 and CDR2 are SQVTM and ANQGSEA. CDR3 length equals 12 residues. In nucleotides, the CDR3 is TGCAGCGCCTCGGACAGGGACTATGGCTACACCTTC. Encoded protein: CSASDRDYGYTF. Combining the CDR3 with reference TRBV29-1 and TRBJ1-2 gives the whole variable domain SAVISQKPSRDICQRGTSLTIQCQVDSQVTMMFWYRQQPGQSLTLIATANQGSEATYESGFVIDKFPISRPNLTFSTLTVSNMSPEDSSIYLCSASDRDYGYTFGSGTRLTVV.

This clone was counted a few times. The chain joins TRBV7-9 to TRBJ2-7; 7 bases fit TRBD2. The J segment lost 4 bases and the V segment lost 8 bases, leaving 2 bases of the junction unmatched. Germline V gives CDR1 SEHNR, CDR2 FQNEAQ (reference sequence). This CDR3 contains 11 residues. The CDR3 DNA follows: TGTGCCAGCGGGGAGGGTTACGAGCAGTACTTC. The encoded protein is CASGEGYEQYF.

This clone was counted between two and nine times. The chain combines TRBV29-1 with TRBJ2-3, with 7 bases that match TRBD1. The CDR3 runs to 14 residues. V shed 7 bases and J 0 bases; nucleotides not matched to a gene: 7. Germline V gives CDR1 SQVTM, CDR2 ANQGSEA. CDR3 protein: CSAGTEESTDTQYF. The CDR3 region has the DNA TGCAGCGCCGGGACAGAAGAGAGCACAGATACGCAGTATTTT.

This chain joins TRBV7-6 and TRBJ2-7, with D tentatively TRBD1 or TRBD2 (6 bases each). V gave up 3 bases and J gave up 4 bases, with 22 bases separating them. This CDR3 is 17 amino acids long. Germline assignment: CDR1 SGHVS and CDR2 FNYEAQ. The DNA for the CDR3 is TGTGCCAGCAGCTTGGGAGGTGGGACGCCAGGGGATTACGAGCAGTACTTC. Protein sequence: CASSLGGGTPGDYEQYF.

The genes are TRBV27 and TRBJ2-2, with D possibly TRBD2 on 6 matching bases. Trimming removed 4 bases at V and 6 bases at J, with 15 bases between. The length of the CDR3 is 15 residues. Germline V gene data show CDR1 as MNHEY and CDR2 as SMNVEV (reference sequence). CDR3 sequence: CASSSFVRGAGELFF. CDR3 nucleotides: TGTGCCAGCAGTTCTTTTGTGCGGGGTGCCGGGGAGCTGTTTTTT.

With respect to this clone: Different DNA sequences within this sample yield the same CDR3. This sequence joins TRBV29-1 and TRBJ2-3; D gene uncertain. The CDR3 runs to 13 residues. CDR1 and CDR2 from the germline V gene are SQVTM and ANQGSEA. Trimming took 4 bases from V and 0 from J, leaving 8 bases between them. The CDR3, as DNA: TGCAGCGTTGTCCCCGGTAGCACAGATACGCAGTATTTT. Its protein product is CSVVPGSTDTQYF.

The J gene is TRBJ1-1, the V gene TRBV29-1; no reliable D call. The CDR3 is 11 residues long. The germline V gene has CDR1 SQVTM and CDR2 ANQGSEA. With 3 bases removed from V and 5 bases from J, the gap between germline ends came to 7 bases. In DNA form, the CDR3 reads TGCAGCGTTGACCGCAGTACTGAAGCTTTCTTT. Its protein product is CSVDRSTEAFF.